This TCR beta chain was documented in a study of shared clonotypes between healthy human individuals. Only in-frame clones appear in the TCRdb table, and some are missing; sequencing was by immunoSEQ multiplex PCR. The sample contains 2.3 million or so clones, approximately 93% of which appear only once. Source material: naive CD4+ T cells from PBMCs. Subset specified: CD45RA+ positively selected. This clonotype was sampled from a man younger than 30 in good health. Some clones in this sample may be carry-over from other donors' samples.

The CDR3 loop reads CAWTTLGSGQQETQYF. CDR3 DNA sequence: TGTGCCTGGACCACGTTAGGTAGCGGCCAACAAGAGACCCAGTACTTC. The rearrangement links TRBV30 to TRBJ2-5, with D perhaps TRBD2 (6 bases). The CDR3 is 16 residues long. Per the germline V gene, CDR1 is GTSNPN and CDR2 is SVGIG (reference sequence). The V end was cut by 4 bases, the J end by 2 bases, with 20 bases between.